The clone carrying this T cell receptor (beta chain) was seen only a few times. Antigen specificity is unknown. This record belongs to a study of CD8 T cells in ankylosing spondylitis. Notes on the study in general: About eight highly homologous variants made up a TCR beta motif that seemed to typify ankylosing spondylitis blood.

TCRdb recomputed calls from the 5' RACE reads with MiXCR, one row per CDR3 protein. The sample carries some 330,000 distinct CDR3 sequences, 6.5% to 10% recorded once. Germline-derived CDR1 and CDR2 are DFQATT and SNEGSKA (reference sequence). V was trimmed by 3 bases and J by 0 bases, leaving 6 bases between them. This CDR3 comprises 12 residues. The chain couples TRBV20-1 to TRBJ2-7; no clear D gene. The sequenced material came from blood, either unsorted or a sorted T cell fraction (not recorded which). This clonotype was sampled from a male donor with ankylosing spondylitis. The CDR3 reads CSASEHSYEQYF. For the CDR3, the DNA is TGCAGTGCTAGCGAACACTCCTACGAGCAGTACTTC.